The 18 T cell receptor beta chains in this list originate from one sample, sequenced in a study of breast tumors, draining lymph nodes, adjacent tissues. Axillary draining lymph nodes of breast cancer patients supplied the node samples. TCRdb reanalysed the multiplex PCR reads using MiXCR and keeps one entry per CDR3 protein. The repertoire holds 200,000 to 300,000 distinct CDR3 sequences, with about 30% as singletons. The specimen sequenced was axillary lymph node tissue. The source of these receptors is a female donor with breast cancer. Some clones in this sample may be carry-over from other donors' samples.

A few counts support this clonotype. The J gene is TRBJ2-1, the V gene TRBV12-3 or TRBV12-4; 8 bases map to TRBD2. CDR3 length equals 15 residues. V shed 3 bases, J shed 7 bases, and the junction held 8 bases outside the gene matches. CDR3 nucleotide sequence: TGTGCCAGCAGTTTTTCGGGACTAGATTCTAATGAGCAGTTCTTC. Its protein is CASSFSGLDSNEQFF.

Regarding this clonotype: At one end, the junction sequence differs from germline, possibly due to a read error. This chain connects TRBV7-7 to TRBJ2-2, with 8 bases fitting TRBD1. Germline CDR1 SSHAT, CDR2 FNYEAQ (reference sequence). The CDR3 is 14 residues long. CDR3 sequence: CASSLGTGTGELFF. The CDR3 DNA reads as TGTGCTAGCAGCTTAGGGACAGGCACCGGGGAGCTGTTTTTT.

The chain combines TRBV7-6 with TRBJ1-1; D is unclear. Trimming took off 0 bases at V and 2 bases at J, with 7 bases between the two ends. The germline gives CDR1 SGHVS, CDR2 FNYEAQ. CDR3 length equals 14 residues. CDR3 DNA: TGTGCCAGCAGCTTAGCGCACGGTAACACTGAAGCTTTCTTT. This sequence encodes CASSLAHGNTEAFF.

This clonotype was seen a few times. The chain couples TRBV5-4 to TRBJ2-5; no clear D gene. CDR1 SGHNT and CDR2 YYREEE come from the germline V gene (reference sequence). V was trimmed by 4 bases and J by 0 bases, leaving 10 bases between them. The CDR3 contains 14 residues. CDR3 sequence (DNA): TGTGCCAGCAGCCATGCCGGGTACCAAGAGACCCAGTACTTC. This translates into CASSHAGYQETQYF.

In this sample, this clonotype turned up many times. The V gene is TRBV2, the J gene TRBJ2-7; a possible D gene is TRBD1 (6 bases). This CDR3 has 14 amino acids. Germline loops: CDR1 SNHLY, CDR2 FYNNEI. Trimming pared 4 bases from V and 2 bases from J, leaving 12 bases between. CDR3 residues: CASSALTGTYEQYF. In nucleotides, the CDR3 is TGTGCCAGCAGTGCCCTCACAGGGACCTACGAGCAGTACTTC.

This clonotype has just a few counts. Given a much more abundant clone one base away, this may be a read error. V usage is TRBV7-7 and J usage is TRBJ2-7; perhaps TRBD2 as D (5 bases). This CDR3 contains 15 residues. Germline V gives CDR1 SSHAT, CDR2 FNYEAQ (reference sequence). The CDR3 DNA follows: TGTGCTAGCAGCTTACGACGGGGAACCTCCTACGAGCAGCACTTC. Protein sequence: CASSLRRGTSYEQHF.

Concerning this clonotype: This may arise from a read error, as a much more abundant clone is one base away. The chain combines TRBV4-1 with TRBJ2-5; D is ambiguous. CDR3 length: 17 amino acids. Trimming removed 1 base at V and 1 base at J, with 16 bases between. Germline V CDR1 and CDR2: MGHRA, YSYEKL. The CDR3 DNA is TGCGCCAGCAGCCAAGGCCTCCCCCAGGATCTCCAAGAGACCCAGTACTTC. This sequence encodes CASSQGLPQDLQETQYF.

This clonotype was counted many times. The CDR3 sequence is CASSSGTRSGELFF. CDR3 sequence (DNA): TGTGCCAGCAGCTCCGGGACTAGAAGCGGGGAGCTGTTTTTT. This chain uses TRBV7-2 with TRBJ2-2; 8 positions agree with TRBD2. Trimming cost V 4 bases and J 7 bases; bases outside gene matches: 5. The CDR3 is made up of 14 amino acids. Germline V gives CDR1 SGHTA, CDR2 FQGNSA.

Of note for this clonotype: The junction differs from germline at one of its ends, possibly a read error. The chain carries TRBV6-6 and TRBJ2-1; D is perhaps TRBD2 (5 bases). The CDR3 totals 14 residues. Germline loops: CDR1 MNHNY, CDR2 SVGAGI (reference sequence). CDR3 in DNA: TGTGCCAGCAGTCACTCGCAACGGCGGACTGAGCAGTTTTTC. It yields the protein CASSHSQRRTEQFF.

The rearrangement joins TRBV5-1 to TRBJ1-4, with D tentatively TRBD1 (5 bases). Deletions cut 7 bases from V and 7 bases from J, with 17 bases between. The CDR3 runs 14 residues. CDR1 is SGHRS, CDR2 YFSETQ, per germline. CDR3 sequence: CASWAGGNTEKLFF. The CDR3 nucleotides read TGCGCCAGCTGGGCCGGGGGAAACACTGAAAAACTGTTTTTT.

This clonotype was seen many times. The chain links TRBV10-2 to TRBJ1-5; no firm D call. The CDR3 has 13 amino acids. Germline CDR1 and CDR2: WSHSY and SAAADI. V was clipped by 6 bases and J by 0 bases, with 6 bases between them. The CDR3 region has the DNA TGCGCCAGCAGCGAGAATAGCAATCAGCCCCAGCATTTT. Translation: CASSENSNQPQHF.

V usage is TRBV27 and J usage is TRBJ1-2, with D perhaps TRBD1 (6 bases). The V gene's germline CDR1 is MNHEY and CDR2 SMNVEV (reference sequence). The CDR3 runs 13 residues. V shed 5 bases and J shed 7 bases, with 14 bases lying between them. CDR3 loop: CASSPGVGGGYTF. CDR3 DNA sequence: TGTGCCAGCAGTCCCGGAGTAGGGGGTGGCTACACCTTC.

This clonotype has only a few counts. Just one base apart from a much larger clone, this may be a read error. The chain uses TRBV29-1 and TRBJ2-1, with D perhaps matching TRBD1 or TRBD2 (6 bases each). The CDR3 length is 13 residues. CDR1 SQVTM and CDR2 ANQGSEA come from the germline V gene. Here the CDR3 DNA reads TGCAGCGCTCCGGGGGAGTGGGACAATGGGCAGTTCTTC. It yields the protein CSAPGEWDNGQFF.

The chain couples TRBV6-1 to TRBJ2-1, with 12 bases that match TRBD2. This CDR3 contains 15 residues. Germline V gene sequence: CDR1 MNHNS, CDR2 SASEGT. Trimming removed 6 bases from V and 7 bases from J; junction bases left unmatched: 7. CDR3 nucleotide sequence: TGTGCCAGCAGGAGACTAGCGGGAGATATGAATGAGCAGTTCTTC. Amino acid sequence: CASRRLAGDMNEQFF.

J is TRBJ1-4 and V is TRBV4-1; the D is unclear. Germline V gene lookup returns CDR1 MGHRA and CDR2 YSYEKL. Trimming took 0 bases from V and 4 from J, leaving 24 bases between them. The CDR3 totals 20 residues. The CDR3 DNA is TGCGCCAGCAGCCAAGATGTGCGCAGGAACTTTCTCCTATTTAATGAAAAACTGTTTTTT. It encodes CASSQDVRRNFLLFNEKLFF.

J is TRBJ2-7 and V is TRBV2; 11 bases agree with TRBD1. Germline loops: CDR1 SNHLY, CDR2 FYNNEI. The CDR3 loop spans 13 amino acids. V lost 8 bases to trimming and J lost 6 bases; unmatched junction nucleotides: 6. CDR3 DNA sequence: TGTGCCAGCGCCCGGGACAGGGGGGTCGAGCAGTACTTC. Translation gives CASARDRGVEQYF.

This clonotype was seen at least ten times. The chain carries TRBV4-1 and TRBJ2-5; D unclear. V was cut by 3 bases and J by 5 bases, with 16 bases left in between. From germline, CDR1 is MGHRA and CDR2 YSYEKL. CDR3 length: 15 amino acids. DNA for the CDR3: TGCGCCAGCAGCCATCAAGATGGGTCACGGGAGACCCAGTACTTC. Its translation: CASSHQDGSRETQYF.

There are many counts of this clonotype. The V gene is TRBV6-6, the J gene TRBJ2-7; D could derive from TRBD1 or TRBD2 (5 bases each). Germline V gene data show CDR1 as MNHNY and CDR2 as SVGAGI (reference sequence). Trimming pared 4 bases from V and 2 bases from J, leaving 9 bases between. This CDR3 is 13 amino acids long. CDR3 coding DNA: TGTGCCAGCAGTTGGGACCCTGCCTACGAGCAGTACTTC. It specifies CASSWDPAYEQYF.